Shown below are 25 T cell receptor beta chains from a single sample sequenced in a study of blood T cell repertoires in COVID-19. Assay: immunoSEQ multiplex PCR; the TCRdb copy retains only in-frame clones and omits some. Among about 260,000 clones listed, approximately 86% were seen once. Specimen: peripheral blood. These receptors were collected from a man aged 35 to 55 with active or convalescent COVID-19.

The rearrangement links TRBV7-9 to TRBJ1-1; 7 positions match TRBD1. The germline V gene encodes CDR1 SEHNR and CDR2 FQNEAQ (reference sequence). V was clipped by 5 bases and J by 0 bases; unmatched bases: 6. This CDR3 contains 15 residues. For the CDR3, the DNA is TGTGCCAGCAGCCCCGGGGGACAGCTGAACACTGAAGCTTTCTTT. Translating gives CASSPGGQLNTEAFF.

The rearrangement links TRBV28 to TRBJ1-4; 7 bases fit TRBD1. The trim removed 6 bases at V and 8 bases at J, leaving 12 bases unmatched. This CDR3 is built from 15 residues. CDR1 and CDR2 (germline): MDHEN, SYDVKM. The CDR3, as DNA: TGTGCCAGCAGACAGGGGACAAACGGAGTGGAAAAACTGTTTTTT. It encodes CASRQGTNGVEKLFF.

The CDR3 protein is CASSPRGRSSSGNTIYF. CDR3 DNA sequence: TGTGCCAGCAGCCCTCGCGGCAGAAGCTCCTCTGGAAACACCATATATTTT. This chain joins TRBV7-9 and TRBJ1-3; D is unresolved. V dropped 5 bases and J dropped 0 bases, with 17 bases sitting between them. The germline V gene has CDR1 SEHNR and CDR2 FQNEAQ (reference sequence). The CDR3 spans 17 residues. The variable domain in full, with the rest retrieved from reference TRBV7-9 and TRBJ1-3, is DTGVSQNPRHKITKRGQNVTFRCDPISEHNRLYWYRQTLGQGPEFLTYFQNEAQLEKSRLLSDRFSAERPKGSFSTLEIQRTEQGDSAMYLCASSPRGRSSSGNTIYFGEGSWLTVV.

This clone has more than one count but fewer than ten. V usage is TRBV28 and J usage is TRBJ1-2, with TRBD1 matching 8 bases. Trimming at V came to 4 bases and at J to 10 bases, leaving 5 bases not matched to a gene. The CDR3 covers 12 residues. Germline CDR1 is MDHEN and CDR2 is SYDVKM. The CDR3, as DNA: TGTGCCAGCAGTTGGACAGGGAAATACTACACCTTC. As protein: CASSWTGKYYTF.

V gene TRBV24-1 combines with J gene TRBJ1-1; 7 bases align to TRBD1. The CDR3 has 15 residues. V was pared by 4 bases and J by 5 bases, with 9 bases of the junction left unmatched. Germline V gene lookup returns CDR1 KGHDR and CDR2 SFDVKD. The CDR3 sequence: CATSESRTGGTEAFF. The CDR3 DNA reads TGTGCCACCAGTGAATCAAGGACAGGCGGAACTGAAGCTTTCTTT.

The CDR3 protein is CAITDRRSSYNEQFF. CDR3 bases: TGTGCCATCACCGACAGGCGGAGCTCCTACAATGAGCAGTTCTTC. The J gene is TRBJ2-1, the V gene TRBV10-3; tentatively, D is TRBD1 (6 bases). This CDR3 is 15 amino acids long. Trimming took off 7 bases at V and 0 bases at J, with 13 bases between the two ends. CDR1 and CDR2 (germline): ENHRY, SYGVKD.

This clone was seen more than once but under ten times. The chain is built from TRBV5-4 and TRBJ2-2; maybe TRBD2 (6 bases). V lost 4 bases and J lost 1, with 14 bases in between. This CDR3 has 16 residues. Germline V gene data show CDR1 as SGHNT and CDR2 as YYREEE (reference sequence). The CDR3 nucleotides read TGTGCCAGCAGCCCACCTTTCGGGGGGAACACCGGGGAGCTGTTTTTT. Translated: CASSPPFGGNTGELFF. The complete variable domain, with remaining parts taken from reference TRBV5-4 and TRBJ2-2, reads ETGVTQSPTHLIKTRGQQVTLRCSSQSGHNTVSWYQQALGQGPQFIFQYYREEENGRGNFPPRFSGLQFPNYSSELNVNALELDDSALYLCASSPPFGGNTGELFFGEGSRLTVL.

This clone has just one count. The rearrangement uses TRBV24-1 and TRBJ1-2; TRBD1 might be the D (5 bases). Per the germline V gene, CDR1 is KGHDR and CDR2 is SFDVKD. V lost 7 bases to trimming and J lost 8 bases, with 7 bases between them. The CDR3 runs 10 residues. CDR3 DNA: TGTGCCACCAGACAGGAGGGCTACACCTTC. It encodes CATRQEGYTF.

This chain connects TRBV7-9 to TRBJ1-2, with 10 positions matching TRBD1. The CDR3 consists of 16 residues. V shed 4 bases and J 4 bases; nucleotides not matched to a gene: 9. Germline CDR1 reads SEHNR; CDR2 reads FQNEAQ (reference sequence). The CDR3 sequence is CASSSQGGDRGYGYTF. In DNA form, the CDR3 reads TGTGCCAGCAGCTCCCAAGGAGGGGACAGGGGCTATGGCTACACCTTC.

This chain uses TRBV6-5 with TRBJ2-1, with D perhaps matching TRBD1 (6 bases). Trimming removed 4 bases from V and 0 bases from J, with 10 bases in between. CDR1 and CDR2 from the germline V gene are MNHEY and SVGAGI. This CDR3 is built from 15 residues. CDR3 amino acids: CASSSDRSSYNEQFF. The CDR3 DNA is TGTGCCAGCAGTTCTGACAGGAGCTCCTACAATGAGCAGTTCTTC.

This chain uses TRBV5-1 with TRBJ2-2, with a weak D call TRBD1 (5 bases). This CDR3 comprises 15 residues. From germline, CDR1 is SGHRS and CDR2 YFSETQ. V lost 0 bases to trimming and J lost 5 bases, with 11 bases between them. CDR3: CASSLAQVGTGELFF. In DNA, the CDR3 is TGCGCCAGCAGCTTGGCACAGGTTGGGACCGGGGAGCTGTTTTTT.

The V and J genes are TRBV20-1 and TRBJ2-5, with D maybe TRBD2 (6 bases). Per the germline V gene, CDR1 is DFQATT and CDR2 is SNEGSKA (reference sequence). Between the trimmed V and J ends, which lost 3 bases and 2 bases, there was a span of 7 bases. CDR3 length equals 12 residues. The CDR3 nucleotides read TGCAGTGCTAGTGGGAGGCAAGAGACCCAGTACTTC. As protein: CSASGRQETQYF.

In this sample, this clone turned up a few times. This chain joins TRBV6-4 and TRBJ2-7; 7 nucleotides align to TRBD1. The CDR3 covers 15 residues. With V trimmed by 6 bases and J by 4 bases, 12 bases remained unmatched. CDR1 and CDR2 from the germline V gene are MRHNA and SNTAGT. The DNA of the CDR3 is TGTGCCAGCAGCTCGGACAGGAATGGCTTGTACGAGCAGTACTTC. It codes for CASSSDRNGLYEQYF.

This chain joins TRBV15 and TRBJ1-6; D may be TRBD1 (6 bases). V was clipped by 5 bases and J by 7 bases, with 15 bases between them. Germline CDR1 and CDR2: LNHNV and YYDKDF (reference sequence). CDR3 size: 15 residues. CDR3 in amino acids: CATSASGADNSPLHF. The CDR3 coding sequence is TGTGCCACCAGCGCCTCAGGGGCGGACAATTCACCCCTCCACTTT.

The V gene is TRBV16, the J gene TRBJ2-3, with 7 bases identical to TRBD2. CDR1 KGHSY and CDR2 FQNENV come from the germline V gene. The CDR3 is made up of 17 amino acids. Trimming removed 4 bases from V and 5 bases from J; junction bases left unmatched: 15. CDR3 in amino acids: CASSRRGTSGGGDTQYF. The CDR3, as DNA: TGTGCCAGCAGCCGACGTGGGACGTCGGGGGGAGGAGATACGCAGTATTTT.

The chain combines TRBV14 with TRBJ2-7; TRBD2 is a possible D gene (6 bases). The germline CDR1 and CDR2 sequences are SGHDN and FVKESK. V lost 5 bases and J lost 2, with 16 bases in between. There are 15 residues in the CDR3. CDR3 coding DNA: TGTGCCAGCAGCGCTACCGGGACTCTTACCTACGAGCAGTACTTC. Its translation: CASSATGTLTYEQYF.

The chain is built from TRBV27 and TRBJ2-1; unclear D gene. V dropped 2 bases and J dropped 6 bases, with 17 bases sitting between them. CDR1 is MNHEY, CDR2 SMNVEV, per germline (reference sequence). This CDR3 contains 16 residues. The CDR3 loop is CASSLGGSFALNEQFF. DNA for the CDR3: TGTGCCAGCAGTTTAGGTGGTAGTTTCGCCCTCAATGAGCAGTTCTTC.

The chain combines TRBV6-6 with TRBJ1-2; 10 nucleotides align to TRBD1. In germline, CDR1 is MNHNY, CDR2 SVGAGI (reference sequence). CDR3 size: 15 residues. V lost 0 bases to trimming and J lost 5 bases; unmatched junction nucleotides: 3. The CDR3 coding sequence is TGTGCCAGCAGTTACTCGGGACAGGGGAAGTATGGCTACACCTTC. It is translated as CASSYSGQGKYGYTF.

V and J are TRBV7-6 and TRBJ1-5; possible D gene TRBD1, 5 bases. The CDR3 spans 15 residues. Per germline, CDR1 SGHVS and CDR2 FNYEAQ. V was clipped by 1 base and J by 3 bases, with 10 bases between them. Here the CDR3 reads CASSLDPGSNQPQHF. DNA for the CDR3: TGTGCCAGCAGCTTAGATCCAGGGTCCAATCAGCCCCAGCATTTT. The complete variable domain, with remaining parts taken from reference TRBV7-6 and TRBJ1-5, reads GAGVSQSPRYKVTKRGQDVALRCDPISGHVSLYWYRQALGQGPEFLTYFNYEAQQDKSGLPNDRFSAERPEGSISTLTIQRTEQRDSAMYRCASSLDPGSNQPQHFGDGTRLSIL.

This chain links TRBV19 with TRBJ2-2; weak D call: TRBD2 (5 bases). CDR1 is LNHDA and CDR2 is SQIVND in the germline V gene (reference sequence). The germline V and J ends were trimmed by 6 bases and 7 bases, with 15 bases remaining between them. The CDR3 loop spans 14 amino acids. The DNA of the CDR3 is TGTGCCAGTAGGCCCTTCTTAAGCGGCGGGGAGCTGTTTTTT. Translating gives CASRPFLSGGELFF. The variable domain in full, with the rest retrieved from reference TRBV19 and TRBJ2-2, is DGGITQSPKYLFRKEGQNVTLSCEQNLNHDAMYWYRQDPGQGLRLIYYSQIVNDFQKGDIAEGYSVSREKKESFPLTVTSAQKNPTAFYLCASRPFLSGGELFFGEGSRLTVL.

The chain uses TRBV19 and TRBJ2-7; 8 nucleotides line up with TRBD1. CDR1 LNHDA and CDR2 SQIVND come from the germline V gene (reference sequence). This CDR3 contains 14 residues. V shed 4 bases and J 3 bases; nucleotides not matched to a gene: 5. The CDR3 DNA follows: TGTGCCAGTAGTAAGACAGGGGAGGTCTACGAGCAGTACTTC. This gives the protein CASSKTGEVYEQYF.

This clone was counted a few times. The rearrangement joins TRBV25-1 to TRBJ2-3; 9 nucleotides line up with TRBD1. Germline CDR1 MGHDK, CDR2 SYGVNS. The CDR3 extends over 17 amino acids. V lost 3 bases to trimming and J lost 1 base; unmatched junction nucleotides: 8. Here the CDR3 DNA reads TGTGCCAGCAGTGAGGGGGACAGGGCCTACGGCACAGATACGCAGTATTTT. This sequence encodes CASSEGDRAYGTDTQYF.

The V and J genes are TRBV5-4 and TRBJ2-7; possible D gene TRBD1, 6 bases. The germline V gene has CDR1 SGHNT and CDR2 YYREEE (reference sequence). Trimming stripped 1 base from V and 2 bases from J, with 13 bases between. The length of the CDR3 is 15 residues. The CDR3 nucleotides read TGTGCCAGCAGCTTGATGGGGGCCTATGCCTACGAGCAGTACTTC. It specifies CASSLMGAYAYEQYF.

The CDR3 nucleotides are TGTGCCAGCAGTATCAGAATGATCGACACCATATATTTT. Amino acid sequence: CASSIRMIDTIYF. This rearrangement joins TRBV6-2 or TRBV6-3 to TRBJ1-3, with D unresolved. Trimming stripped 5 bases from V and 8 bases from J, with 13 bases between. The CDR3 consists of 13 residues. Germline values: CDR1 MNHEY, CDR2 SVGEGT.

The V gene is TRBV24-1, the J gene TRBJ2-1; D not certain. Germline V gene data show CDR1 as KGHDR and CDR2 as SFDVKD. Trimming took off 3 bases at V and 5 bases at J, with 10 bases between the two ends. The CDR3 is made up of 14 amino acids. The CDR3 DNA follows: TGTGCCACCAGTGATCGGAGTATCAACAATGAGCAGTTCTTC. Encoded protein: CATSDRSINNEQFF.